This entry lists 27 T cell receptor beta chains sequenced from one sample in a study of cytomegalovirus exposure and HLA in healthy donors. The PCR made use of 60 Vbeta and 13 Jbeta primers. Measured with immunoSEQ multiplex PCR; TCRdb has only the in-frame clones, and not every one. The sample has about 110,000 clones; around 86% are singletons. The sequencing sample was made of PBMCs. These receptor sequences come from a middle-aged man in good health and CMV-seronegative.

The J gene is TRBJ2-5, the V gene TRBV7-2, with TRBD2 matching over 15 bases. The CDR3 runs to 17 residues. CDR1 is SGHTA and CDR2 is FQGNSA in the germline V gene. V shed 5 bases and J 0 bases; nucleotides not matched to a gene: 4. CDR3 nucleotide sequence: TGTGCCAGCAGCCTCGGGACTAGCGGGGGGAACCAAGAGACCCAGTACTTC. Encoded protein: CASSLGTSGGNQETQYF.

The V call is TRBV27, the J call TRBJ2-7, with a possible D match to TRBD1 (5 bases). Deletions cut 6 bases from V and 5 bases from J, with 8 bases between. CDR1 and CDR2 (germline): MNHEY, SMNVEV (reference sequence). The CDR3 loop spans 11 amino acids. The CDR3 nucleotides are TGTGCCAGCAGCCAGGGTAACGAGCAGTACTTC. It is translated as CASSQGNEQYF.

The V gene is TRBV28, the J gene TRBJ1-2; weak D call: TRBD1 (5 bases). The germline CDR1 and CDR2 sequences are MDHEN and SYDVKM. The CDR3 has 16 residues. The ends were cut back, 4 bases at V and 0 bases at J, with 15 bases in the middle. The CDR3, as DNA: TGTGCCAGCAGTTCCCAACCACTGACAGCTAACTATGGCTACACCTTC. Translating gives CASSSQPLTANYGYTF.

This chain uses TRBV29-1 with TRBJ2-7; 7 positions agree with TRBD1. Per the germline V gene, CDR1 is SQVTM and CDR2 is ANQGSEA. Losses at the gene ends were 6 bases for V and 3 bases for J; bases not matched to a gene: 5. This CDR3 spans 12 amino acids. In nucleotides, the CDR3 is TGCAGCGTCAGGACAGGCCGCTACGAGCAGTACTTC. Translation: CSVRTGRYEQYF.

The V and J genes are TRBV5-1 and TRBJ2-3; 14 positions agree with TRBD2. Germline values: CDR1 SGHRS, CDR2 YFSETQ. Germline trimming cut 4 bases from V and 6 bases from J; bases unmatched to any gene: 7. This CDR3 is 16 amino acids long. The CDR3 DNA sequence: TGCGCCAGCAGCCCACGGACTAGCGGGGGGATTGATACGCAGTATTTT. Its protein is CASSPRTSGGIDTQYF.

The chain combines TRBV6-5 with TRBJ1-6; 7 bases align to TRBD1. With V trimmed by 4 bases and J by 7 bases, 10 bases remained unmatched. The germline V gene encodes CDR1 MNHEY and CDR2 SVGAGI. The CDR3 is 16 residues long. In DNA form, the CDR3 reads TGTGCCAGCAGTTCTCCTAGACAGGGTATGAATTCACCCCTCCACTTT. It is translated as CASSSPRQGMNSPLHF.

This chain connects TRBV28 to TRBJ1-3; D unresolved. CDR3 length equals 12 residues. Germline V gene lookup returns CDR1 MDHEN and CDR2 SYDVKM. The V and J ends lost 2 bases and 4 bases respectively, with 3 bases between them. The chain's CDR3 is CASSLQGNTIYF. Written as DNA, the CDR3 is TGTGCCAGCAGTTTACAAGGAAACACCATATATTTT.

This sequence joins TRBV7-7 and TRBJ2-5; D ambiguous. The CDR3 totals 13 residues. Germline-derived CDR1 and CDR2 are SSHAT and FNYEAQ (reference sequence). With 4 bases removed from V and 5 bases from J, the gap between germline ends came to 11 bases. The CDR3 protein is CASSSQRMETQYF. The DNA for the CDR3 is TGTGCCAGCAGCTCGCAGAGGATGGAGACCCAGTACTTC.

V usage is TRBV2 and J usage is TRBJ1-6, with D possibly TRBD1 on 6 matching bases. V lost 7 bases to trimming and J lost 3 bases, with 13 bases between them. Germline CDR1 is SNHLY and CDR2 is FYNNEI. The CDR3 sequence is 15 residues long. Here the CDR3 reads CASINRDYYNSPLHF. The CDR3 coding sequence is TGTGCCAGCATTAACAGGGACTACTATAATTCACCCCTCCACTTT.

Note on this clone: The sample contains more than one DNA sequence encoding this CDR3. The V and J genes are TRBV5-1 and TRBJ1-6; TRBD1 might be the D (6 bases). The CDR3 is 14 residues long. V was clipped by 0 bases and J by 8 bases, with 9 bases between them. Germline-derived CDR1 and CDR2 are SGHRS and YFSETQ. The CDR3 DNA is TGCGCCAGCAGCTTGGACAGGGCGTATTCACCCCTCCACTTT. Its translation is CASSLDRAYSPLHF.

V gene TRBV11-2 combines with J gene TRBJ2-7; D gene unclear. Trimming shortened V by 3 bases and J by 4 bases, and 13 bases separated the two germline ends. The CDR3 covers 14 residues. CDR1 is SGHAT, CDR2 FQNNGV, per germline. This chain's CDR3 is CASSLVGNKYEQYF. Here the CDR3 DNA reads TGTGCCAGCAGCTTGGTCGGTAATAAGTACGAGCAGTACTTC.

The V and J genes are TRBV28 and TRBJ2-7; TRBD1 matches at 8 bases. V was pared by 6 bases and J by 7 bases, with 2 bases of the junction left unmatched. The CDR3 consists of 11 residues. Germline-derived CDR1 and CDR2 are MDHEN and SYDVKM. In DNA, the CDR3 is TGTGCCAGCAGGTGGGACAGGGAGCAGTACTTC. The encoded protein is CASRWDREQYF.

The V and J genes are TRBV30 and TRBJ2-7, with 7 bases aligning to TRBD2. The length of the CDR3 is 14 residues. CDR1 and CDR2 (germline): GTSNPN, SVGIG (reference sequence). J lost 0 bases, V lost 1 base, and 3 bases had no gene match. The CDR3 here is CAWSGRDYSYEQYF. CDR3 nucleotides: TGTGCCTGGAGTGGGAGGGACTACTCCTACGAGCAGTACTTC.

DNA of the CDR3: TGTGCCACAGGGGTGGGCGCTGAAGCTTTCTTT. Translating gives CATGVGAEAFF. The chain couples TRBV19 to TRBJ1-1; tentative D call: TRBD1 (6 bases). The CDR3 extends over 11 amino acids. Germline V gene lookup returns CDR1 LNHDA and CDR2 SQIVND (reference sequence). Between the trimmed V and J ends, which lost 10 bases and 6 bases, there was a span of 12 bases.

The V and J genes are TRBV18 and TRBJ1-1, with a tentative D call TRBD1 (6 bases). Trimming left V 3 bases short and J 4 bases short, with 12 bases between. The CDR3 is 14 amino acids. Looked up from germline, CDR1 is KGHSH and CDR2 is LQKENI. CDR3 bases: TGTGCCAGCTCACCCCAGGGGTCGGGCACTGAAGCTTTCTTT. Translating gives CASSPQGSGTEAFF.

V and J are TRBV6-5 and TRBJ1-3; maybe TRBD1 (5 bases). The CDR3 is 16 amino acids. V gave up 2 bases and J gave up 0 bases, with 11 bases separating them. CDR1 and CDR2 (germline): MNHEY, SVGAGI. This CDR3 is CASSYGGGFSGNTIYF. The CDR3 DNA reads TGTGCCAGCAGTTACGGGGGGGGGTTCTCTGGAAACACCATATATTTT.

The J gene is TRBJ1-1, the V gene TRBV7-9; 7 nucleotides match TRBD1. Germline CDR1 and CDR2: SEHNR and FQNEAQ (reference sequence). Trimming cost V 1 base and J 0 bases; bases outside gene matches: 2. This CDR3 region has 15 residues. The CDR3 loop reads CASSLGQGVNTEAFF. The DNA for the CDR3 is TGTGCCAGCAGCTTAGGTCAGGGGGTGAACACTGAAGCTTTCTTT.

The rearrangement links TRBV5-1 to TRBJ1-6; no clear D gene. The CDR3 is 14 amino acids. V was cut by 0 bases and J by 9 bases, with 10 bases left in between. From germline, CDR1 is SGHRS and CDR2 YFSETQ. DNA of the CDR3: TGCGCCAGCAGCTTGGGAGGGCTGGGTTCACCCCTCCACTTT. Encoded protein: CASSLGGLGSPLHF.

The chain couples TRBV6-1 to TRBJ2-7, with a tentative D call TRBD2 (6 bases). The germline V gene has CDR1 MNHNS and CDR2 SASEGT. This CDR3 has 13 residues. With 7 bases removed from V and 5 bases from J, the gap between germline ends came to 15 bases. CDR3 residues: CASTGRHPNEQYF. Here the CDR3 DNA reads TGTGCCAGCACAGGGAGGCACCCCAACGAGCAGTACTTC.

The chain carries TRBV6-5 and TRBJ2-2; possibly TRBD1 for D (5 bases). The V end was cut by 6 bases, the J end by 0 bases, with 11 bases between. The CDR3 totals 15 residues. Germline loops: CDR1 MNHEY, CDR2 SVGAGI. The CDR3 DNA sequence: TGTGCCAGCAGAGGGGTGGGATCGAACACCGGGGAGCTGTTTTTT. This encodes CASRGVGSNTGELFF.

This clone occurred once. The chain couples TRBV28 to TRBJ1-5; 10 nucleotides agree with TRBD1. Germline values: CDR1 MDHEN, CDR2 SYDVKM. The V gene end was trimmed by 6 bases and the J gene end by 3 bases; junction bases not matched to a gene: 8. The CDR3 is 16 amino acids. CDR3 in amino acids: CASSTPGTGDNQPQHF. The CDR3 nucleotides read TGTGCCAGCAGCACACCCGGGACAGGGGACAATCAGCCCCAGCATTTT.

The table lists this clone with a count of one. V gene TRBV7-2 combines with J gene TRBJ1-1, with a tentative D call TRBD1 (6 bases). This CDR3 has 14 residues. From germline, CDR1 is SGHTA and CDR2 FQGNSA. V gave up 2 bases and J gave up 6 bases, with 13 bases separating them. The CDR3 here is CASSLKGVVPEAFF. CDR3 coding DNA: TGTGCCAGCAGCTTAAAGGGGGTAGTGCCTGAAGCTTTCTTT.

The chain couples TRBV2 to TRBJ1-6; TRBD1 aligns across 7 bases. The CDR3 length is 13 residues. J was trimmed by 10 bases and V by 6 bases; bases with no gene match: 6. Germline loops: CDR1 SNHLY, CDR2 FYNNEI. The CDR3 spells CASSRDSLSPLHF. DNA of the CDR3: TGTGCCAGCAGCCGGGACAGCCTCTCACCCCTCCACTTT.

The chain uses TRBV6-5 and TRBJ1-2, with 9 bases identical to TRBD1. The germline V gene has CDR1 MNHEY and CDR2 SVGAGI. Unmatched junction bases numbered 11, after V lost 4 bases and J lost 8 bases. CDR3 length equals 15 residues. In DNA form, the CDR3 reads TGTGCCAGCAGTTCCCGGGACAGGGCCCTTAGGGGCTACACCTTC. This encodes CASSSRDRALRGYTF.

J is TRBJ1-2 and V is TRBV28; 8 nucleotides align to TRBD1. The V gene's germline CDR1 is MDHEN and CDR2 SYDVKM. This CDR3 spans 13 amino acids. The V gene end was trimmed by 6 bases and the J gene end by 8 bases; junction bases not matched to a gene: 8. Here the CDR3 DNA reads TGTGCCAGCAGCCGTTCTACAGGGGGAGGCTACACCTTC. Its translation is CASSRSTGGGYTF.

This clone was counted a single time. The rearrangement uses TRBV29-1 and TRBJ1-5; D is perhaps TRBD1 (6 bases). Trimming shortened V by 4 bases and J by 3 bases, and 7 bases separated the two germline ends. The CDR3 runs 12 residues. Germline CDR1 and CDR2: SQVTM and ANQGSEA. The CDR3 DNA reads as TGCAGCGTTGGGACAGCCAATCAGCCCCAGCATTTT. Its protein product is CSVGTANQPQHF. Full variable domain (rest looked up from reference TRBV29-1 and TRBJ1-5): SAVISQKPSRDICQRGTSLTIQCQVDSQVTMMFWYRQQPGQSLTLIATANQGSEATYESGFVIDKFPISRPNLTFSTLTVSNMSPEDSSIYLCSVGTANQPQHFGDGTRLSIL.

V and J are TRBV7-7 and TRBJ1-3; TRBD1 might be the D (6 bases). Trimming cost V 5 bases and J 0 bases, with 14 bases left between them. Germline lookup yields CDR1 SSHAT and CDR2 FNYEAQ (reference sequence). CDR3 length: 16 residues. CDR3: CASSPSTGNSGNTIYF. The DNA of the CDR3 is TGTGCCAGCAGCCCATCCACAGGGAACTCTGGAAACACCATATATTTT.